Below, 12 T cell receptor beta chains from the same sample are listed, as sequenced in a study of T cells after yellow fever vaccination (dated by TCRdb to the late 2010s). Library creation used 5' RACE. This sample was sequenced with an Illumina NovaSeq 6000. TCRdb cleaned the public reads at Q25 with fastp, built clones with MiXCR and kept in-frame beta chains. Rows merge per CDR3 protein into single entries with the most common DNA and genes. The sample contains 130,000 or so distinct CDR3 sequences, roughly 15% of them found a single time. The ten largest clones represent 40% to 45% of the sample. This sample's treatment or condition label indicates: live attenuated yellow fever vaccine strain. This material consisted of CD8+ T cells sorted from PBMCs, taken 5 days after the yellow fever booster vaccination. These TCRs come from a man aged 18 to 30 who received the YFV17D yellow fever vaccine.

This clonotype has a handful of counts. J is TRBJ1-1 and V is TRBV3-1, with TRBD1 as a possible D gene (6 bases). The CDR3 sequence is 14 residues long. The germline V and J ends were trimmed by 4 bases and 8 bases, with 17 bases remaining between them. Per the germline V gene, CDR1 is LGHDT and CDR2 is YNNKEL (reference sequence). The CDR3 DNA reads TGTGCCAGCAGCCTCACAGGCGACGGGACAGAAGCTTTCTTT. Translated, it gives CASSLTGDGTEAFF.

This clonotype turned up a few times. The J gene is TRBJ1-1, the V gene TRBV14, with D hard to call. V was shortened by 4 bases and J by 4 bases, with 16 bases between the two germline ends. Germline V gene sequence: CDR1 SGHDN, CDR2 FVKESK. This CDR3 has 15 amino acids. CDR3 DNA: TGTGCCAGCAGCCCCCTGAATTTGGGTTTCACTGAAGCTTTCTTT. It encodes CASSPLNLGFTEAFF.

This chain joins TRBV6-2 or TRBV6-3 and TRBJ2-6, with a possible D match to TRBD1 (5 bases). Germline CDR1 MNHEY, CDR2 SVGEGT. Between the trimmed V and J ends, which lost 8 bases and 5 bases, there was a span of 19 bases. The CDR3 loop spans 16 amino acids. The CDR3 here is CASLMGLEGRANVLTF. CDR3 bases: TGTGCCAGCCTTATGGGGCTCGAAGGGAGGGCCAACGTCCTGACTTTC.

This clonotype was counted many times. In DNA form, the CDR3 reads TGTGCCAGCAGTTTAGGGATAGCGGGGACCGGGGAGCTGTTTTTT. It encodes CASSLGIAGTGELFF. V gene TRBV12-3 or TRBV12-4 combines with J gene TRBJ2-2; TRBD2 aligns across 8 bases. V shed 1 base, J shed 5 bases, and the junction held 3 bases outside the gene matches. The CDR3 is 15 residues long.

This chain uses TRBV7-8 with TRBJ2-3; 8 bases agree with TRBD2. Germline CDR1 is SGHVS and CDR2 is FQNEAQ. This CDR3 is 15 amino acids long. With V trimmed by 2 bases and J by 6 bases, 7 bases remained unmatched. The CDR3 loop reads CASSLSGGTIDTQYF. DNA for the CDR3: TGTGCCAGCAGCTTATCGGGGGGGACCATTGATACGCAGTATTTT. Supplemented by reference TRBV7-8 and TRBJ2-3, the full variable domain reads GAGVSQSPRYKVAKRGQDVALRCDPISGHVSLFWYQQALGQGPEFLTYFQNEAQLDKSGLPSDRFFAERPEGSVSTLKIQRTQQEDSAVYLCASSLSGGTIDTQYFGPGTRLTVL.

This clonotype turned up a few times. The chain recombines TRBV4-1 with TRBJ2-5, with 8 nucleotides matching TRBD2. Germline CDR1 MGHRA, CDR2 YSYEKL. The CDR3 covers 14 residues. Trimming cost V 2 bases and J 4 bases; bases outside gene matches: 3. The CDR3 DNA reads TGCGCCAGCAGCCAAACGGGGGGGCGAGAGACCCAGTACTTC. Its translation is CASSQTGGRETQYF.

This clonotype was detected only a few times. V is TRBV4-1 and J is TRBJ1-1; 7 bases fit TRBD1. Germline V gene lookup returns CDR1 MGHRA and CDR2 YSYEKL. This CDR3 spans 15 amino acids. After removal of 0 bases from V and 1 base from J, the junction contained 2 bases not matched to a gene. CDR3 DNA sequence: TGCGCCAGCAGCCAAGAAGGGACAGCGAACACTGAAGCTTTCTTT. Amino acid sequence: CASSQEGTANTEAFF.

V gene TRBV27 combines with J gene TRBJ2-5, with a weak D call TRBD1 (5 bases). Trimming removed 4 bases from V and 3 bases from J, with 12 bases in between. This CDR3 has 14 residues. The germline CDR1 and CDR2 sequences are MNHEY and SMNVEV (reference sequence). CDR3 sequence (DNA): TGTGCCAGCAGTTCCAGGGTGTACAAAGAGACCCAGTACTTC. Amino acids: CASSSRVYKETQYF.

This clonotype was seen a few times. The chain links TRBV4-3 to TRBJ2-3, with a weak D call TRBD2 (7 bases). Trimming took 3 bases from V and 4 from J, leaving 17 bases between them. Germline CDR1 is LGHNA and CDR2 is YSLEER. The CDR3 has 16 amino acids. The CDR3 DNA reads TGCGCCAGCAGCCACGAAGGGGGGGGGCTGCCAGATACGCAGTATTTT. It specifies CASSHEGGGLPDTQYF.

This chain connects TRBV6-2 or TRBV6-3 to TRBJ2-7, with D maybe TRBD1 (6 bases). Trimming cost V 5 bases and J 0 bases, with 17 bases left between them. The CDR3 is 16 residues long. Germline CDR1 is MNHEY and CDR2 is SVGEGT. CDR3 protein: CASSDPGTFLSYEQYV. The CDR3 nucleotides are TGTGCCAGCAGTGATCCCGGGACATTCCTCTCCTACGAGCAGTACGTC.

This sequence joins TRBV6-2 or TRBV6-3 and TRBJ2-5; 7 bases map to TRBD1. The CDR3 is 13 residues long. CDR1 MNHEY and CDR2 SVGEGT come from the germline V gene. V was clipped by 8 bases and J by 7 bases; unmatched bases: 10. This CDR3 is CASGPTGMATQYF. The CDR3 nucleotides read TGTGCCAGCGGGCCGACAGGGATGGCGACCCAGTACTTC.

The chain uses TRBV6-2 or TRBV6-3 and TRBJ2-2; D not resolved. CDR3 length equals 15 residues. The V gene lost 8 bases and the J gene lost 4 bases, with 17 bases spanning the gap. Germline V gene sequence: CDR1 MNHEY, CDR2 SVGEGT. CDR3 DNA sequence: TGTGCCAGCGGGCTGACTGGTGGGGTCACCGGGGAGCTGTTTTTT. This codes for CASGLTGGVTGELFF.